The present T cell receptor (beta chain) was sequenced within a study of blood T cell repertoires in COVID-19. Study background: The cDNA or gDNA used as material had been derived from T cells, B-cell-depleted T cells, or PBMCs.

Source study methods: For nucleated cells, counts were estimated from reference gene primer amplification. Clones were read by immunoSEQ multiplex PCR, and TCRdb kept only the in-frame ones, dropping some. For V, J and clone size, that table is used; D and trimming come from the DNA. Among about 60,000 clones listed, roughly 80% were seen once. The germline V gene encodes CDR1 SGHAT and CDR2 FQDESV (reference sequence). The CDR3 runs to 15 residues. V was pared by 1 base and J by 0 bases, with 8 bases between. The genes are TRBV11-1 and TRBJ2-3; maybe TRBD1 (5 bases). This TCR was recovered from a human donor in a cohort sampled during active COVID-19. Sequenced: peripheral blood. The CDR3 is CASSLGRASTDTQYF. The CDR3 coding sequence is TGTGCCAGCAGCTTAGGCAGGGCGAGCACAGATACGCAGTATTTT.